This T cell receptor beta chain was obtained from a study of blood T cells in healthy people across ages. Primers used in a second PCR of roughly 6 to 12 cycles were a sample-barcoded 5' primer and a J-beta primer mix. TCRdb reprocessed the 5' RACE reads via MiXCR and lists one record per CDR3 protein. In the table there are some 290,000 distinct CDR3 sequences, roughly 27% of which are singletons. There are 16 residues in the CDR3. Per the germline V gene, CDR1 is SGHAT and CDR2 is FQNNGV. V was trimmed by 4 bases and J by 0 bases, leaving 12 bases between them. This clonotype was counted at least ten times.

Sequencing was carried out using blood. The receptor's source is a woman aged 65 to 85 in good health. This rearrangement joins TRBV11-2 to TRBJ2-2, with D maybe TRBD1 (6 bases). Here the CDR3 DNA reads TGTGCCAGCAGCTCGCTACAGGGTGCGAACACCGGGGAGCTGTTTTTT. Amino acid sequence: CASSSLQGANTGELFF.